The 2 T cell receptor beta chains listed next were all sequenced from one sample in a study of blood T cell repertoires in COVID-19. The data were produced by immunoSEQ multiplex PCR, yet TCRdb's version contains in-frame clones alone and is incomplete. The sample has 210,000 or so clones; 80% to 85% are singletons. Input material: peripheral blood. The receptors were gathered from a woman aged 80 or older with active or convalescent COVID-19.

The CDR3 loop is CASSPRTGGAPHYGYTF. The CDR3 DNA is TGTGCCAGCAGCCCCCGGACAGGGGGCGCTCCGCACTATGGCTACACCTTC. The rearrangement links TRBV7-2 to TRBJ1-2, with 11 positions matching TRBD1. CDR3 length: 17 residues. The V gene's germline CDR1 is SGHTA and CDR2 FQGNSA. With 5 bases clipped from V and 3 bases from J, the junction kept 11 bases outside the gene matches.

With respect to this clone: The sample carries other DNA sequences with the same CDR3. CDR3 bases: TGCGCCAGCAGCTCGGGACAGGGGGCCCACGAGCAGTACTTC. The encoded protein is CASSSGQGAHEQYF. The gene calls are TRBV5-1 and TRBJ2-7; TRBD1 aligns across 12 bases. The CDR3 is 14 residues long. Trimming removed 3 bases from V and 5 bases from J; junction bases left unmatched: 3. Looked up from germline, CDR1 is SGHRS and CDR2 is YFSETQ.